This T cell receptor beta chain stems from a study of control samples from healthy donors and cancer patients. CDR1 and CDR2 from the germline V gene are SGHTA and FQGNSA. The CDR3 is 15 residues long. V gave up 5 bases and J gave up 7 bases; unmatched junction bases: 10. Repertoires were generated with immunoSEQ multiplex PCR, while TCRdb's copy carries only in-frame clones and drops some. The sample lists about 49,000 clones, approximately 86% occurring once. This clonotype originated in a woman aged 50 to 60 with lung cancer. This chain joins TRBV7-2 and TRBJ2-1, with 8 bases that match TRBD2. Sequencing was done on a sample of PBMCs. The DNA of the CDR3 is TGTGCCAGCAGCGGTTTGGCGGGGGGATCAAATGAGCAGTTCTTC. It is translated as CASSGLAGGSNEQFF.